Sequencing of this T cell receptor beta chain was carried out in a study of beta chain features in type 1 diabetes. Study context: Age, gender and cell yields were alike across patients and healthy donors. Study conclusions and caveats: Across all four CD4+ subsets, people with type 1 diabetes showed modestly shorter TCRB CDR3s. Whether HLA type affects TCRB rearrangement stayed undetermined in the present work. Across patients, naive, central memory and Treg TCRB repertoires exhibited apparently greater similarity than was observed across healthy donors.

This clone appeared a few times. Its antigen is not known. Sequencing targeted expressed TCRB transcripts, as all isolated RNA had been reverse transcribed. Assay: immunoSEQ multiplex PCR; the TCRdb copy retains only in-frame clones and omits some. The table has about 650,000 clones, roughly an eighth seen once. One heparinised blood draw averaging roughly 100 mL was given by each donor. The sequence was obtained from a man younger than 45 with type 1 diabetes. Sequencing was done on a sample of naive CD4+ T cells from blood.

The CDR3 sequence: CASSLEREQYF. CDR3 coding DNA: TGTGCCAGCAGCTTGGAGAGGGAGCAGTACTTC. V and J are TRBV5-6 and TRBJ2-7; no definite D call. The ends were cut back, 0 bases at V and 7 bases at J, with 5 bases in the middle. There are 11 residues in the CDR3. The germline V gene encodes CDR1 SGHDT and CDR2 YYEEEE.